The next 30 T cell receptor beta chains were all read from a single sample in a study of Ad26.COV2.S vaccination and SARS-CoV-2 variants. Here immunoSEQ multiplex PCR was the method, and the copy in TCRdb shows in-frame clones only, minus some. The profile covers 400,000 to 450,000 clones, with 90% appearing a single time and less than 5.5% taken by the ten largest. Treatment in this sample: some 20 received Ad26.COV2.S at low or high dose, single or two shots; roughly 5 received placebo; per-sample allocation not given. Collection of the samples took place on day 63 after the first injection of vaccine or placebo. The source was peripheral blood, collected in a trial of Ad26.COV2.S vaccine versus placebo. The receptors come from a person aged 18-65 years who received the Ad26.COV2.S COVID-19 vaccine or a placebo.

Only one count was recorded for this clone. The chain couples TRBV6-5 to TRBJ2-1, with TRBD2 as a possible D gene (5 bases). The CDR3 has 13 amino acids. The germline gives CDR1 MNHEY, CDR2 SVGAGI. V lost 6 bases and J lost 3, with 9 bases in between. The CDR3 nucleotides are TGTGCCAGCAGGCAACTAGGCTACAATGAGCAGTTCTTC. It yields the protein CASRQLGYNEQFF.

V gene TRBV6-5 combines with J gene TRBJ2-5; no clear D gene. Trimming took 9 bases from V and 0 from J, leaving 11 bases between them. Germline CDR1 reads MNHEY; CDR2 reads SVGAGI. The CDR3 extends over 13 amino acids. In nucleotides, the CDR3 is TGTGCCAGTTCCCAGGAGTACCAAGAGACCCAGTACTTC. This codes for CASSQEYQETQYF.

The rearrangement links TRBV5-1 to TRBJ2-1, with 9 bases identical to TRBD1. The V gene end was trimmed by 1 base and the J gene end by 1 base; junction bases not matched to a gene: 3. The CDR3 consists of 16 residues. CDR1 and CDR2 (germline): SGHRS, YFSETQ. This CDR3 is CASSLTGGSSYNEQFF. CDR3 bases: TGCGCCAGCAGCTTGACAGGGGGCTCGTCCTACAATGAGCAGTTCTTC.

The CDR3 DNA sequence: TGTGCCATCAGTGATTTTAGCGGGAGGGATGAGCAGTTCTTC. Its protein is CAISDFSGRDEQFF. This chain uses TRBV10-3 with TRBJ2-1; 11 bases are shared with TRBD2. Germline V CDR1 and CDR2: ENHRY, SYGVKD. This CDR3 is 14 amino acids long. Trimming at V came to 3 bases and at J to 8 bases, leaving 3 bases not matched to a gene.

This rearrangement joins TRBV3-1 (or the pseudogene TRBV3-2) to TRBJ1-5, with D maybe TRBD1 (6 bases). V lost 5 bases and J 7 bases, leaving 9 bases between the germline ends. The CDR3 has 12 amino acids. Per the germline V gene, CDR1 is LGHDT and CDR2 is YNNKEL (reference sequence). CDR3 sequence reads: CASSDDRQPQHF. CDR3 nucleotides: TGTGCCAGCAGCGACGACAGGCAGCCCCAGCATTTT.

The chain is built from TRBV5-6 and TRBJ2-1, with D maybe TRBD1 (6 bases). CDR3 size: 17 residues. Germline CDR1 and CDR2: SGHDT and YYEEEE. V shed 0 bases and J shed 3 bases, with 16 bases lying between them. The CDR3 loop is CASSLALDSEFYNEQFF. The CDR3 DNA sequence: TGTGCCAGCAGCTTGGCCTTGGACAGCGAGTTCTACAATGAGCAGTTCTTC.

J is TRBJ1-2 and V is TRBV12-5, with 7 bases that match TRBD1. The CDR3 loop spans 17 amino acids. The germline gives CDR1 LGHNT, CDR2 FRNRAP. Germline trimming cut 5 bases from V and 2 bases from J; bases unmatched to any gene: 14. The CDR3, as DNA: TGTGCTAGTGGTCCGGGGGACGGGACAGCCCAAAACTATGGCTACACCTTC. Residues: CASGPGDGTAQNYGYTF.

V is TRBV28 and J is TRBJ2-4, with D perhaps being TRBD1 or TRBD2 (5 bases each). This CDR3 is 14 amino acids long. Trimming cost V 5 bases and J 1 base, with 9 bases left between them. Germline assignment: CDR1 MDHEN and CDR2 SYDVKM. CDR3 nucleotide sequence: TGTGCCAGCAGTCGGGGCGGGGCCAAAAACATTCAGTACTTC. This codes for CASSRGGAKNIQYF.

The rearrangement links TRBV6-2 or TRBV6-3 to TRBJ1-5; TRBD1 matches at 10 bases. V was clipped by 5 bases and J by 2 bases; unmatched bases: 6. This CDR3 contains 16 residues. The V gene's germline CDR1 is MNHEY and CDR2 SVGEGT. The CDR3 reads CASSTRDRGRNQPQHF. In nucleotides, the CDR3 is TGTGCCAGCAGTACCCGGGACAGGGGCCGCAATCAGCCCCAGCATTTT.

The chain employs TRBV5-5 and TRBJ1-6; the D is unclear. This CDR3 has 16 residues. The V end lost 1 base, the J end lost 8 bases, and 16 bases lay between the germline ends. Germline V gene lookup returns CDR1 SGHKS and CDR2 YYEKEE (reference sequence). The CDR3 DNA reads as TGTGCCAGCAGCTTGAGTCCCGGGGTGGTAGATTCACCCCTCCACTTT. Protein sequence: CASSLSPGVVDSPLHF.

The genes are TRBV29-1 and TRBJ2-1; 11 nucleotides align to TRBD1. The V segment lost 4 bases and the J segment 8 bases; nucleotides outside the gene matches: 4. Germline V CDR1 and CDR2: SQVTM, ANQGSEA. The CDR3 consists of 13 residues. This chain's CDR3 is CSVVLDRGHEQFF. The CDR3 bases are TGCAGCGTTGTTTTGGACAGGGGGCATGAGCAGTTCTTC.

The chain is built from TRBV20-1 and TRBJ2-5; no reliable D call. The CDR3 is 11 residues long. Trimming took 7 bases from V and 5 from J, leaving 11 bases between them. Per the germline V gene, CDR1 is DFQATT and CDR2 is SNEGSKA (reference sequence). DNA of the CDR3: TGCAGTGTTGGTGGATTGGAGACCCAGTACTTC. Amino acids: CSVGGLETQYF.

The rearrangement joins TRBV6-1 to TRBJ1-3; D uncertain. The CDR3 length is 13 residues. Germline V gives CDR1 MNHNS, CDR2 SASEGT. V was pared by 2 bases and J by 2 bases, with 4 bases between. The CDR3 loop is CASSEPPGNTIYF. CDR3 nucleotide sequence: TGTGCCAGCAGTGAACCCCCTGGAAACACCATATATTTT.

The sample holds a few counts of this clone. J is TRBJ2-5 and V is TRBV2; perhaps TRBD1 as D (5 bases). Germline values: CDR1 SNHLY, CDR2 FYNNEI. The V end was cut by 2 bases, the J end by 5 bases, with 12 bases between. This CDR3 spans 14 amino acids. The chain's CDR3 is CASSEIRGGETQYF. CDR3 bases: TGTGCCAGCAGTGAAATAAGGGGTGGGGAGACCCAGTACTTC. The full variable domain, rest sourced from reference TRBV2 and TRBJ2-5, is EPEVTQTPSHQVTQMGQEVILRCVPISNHLYFYWYRQILGQKVEFLVSFYNNEISEKSEIFDDQFSVERPDGSNFTLKIRSTKLEDSAMYFCASSEIRGGETQYFGPGTRLLVL.

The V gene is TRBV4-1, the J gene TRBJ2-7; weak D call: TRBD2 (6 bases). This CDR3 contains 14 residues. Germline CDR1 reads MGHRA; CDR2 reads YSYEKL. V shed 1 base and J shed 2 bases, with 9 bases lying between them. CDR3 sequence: CASSQGLGAYEQYF. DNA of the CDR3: TGCGCCAGCAGCCAAGGACTAGGTGCCTACGAGCAGTACTTC.

As DNA, the CDR3 is TGCGCCAGCAGTCAAGGACAGGCCTACGAGCAGTACTTC. It encodes CASSQGQAYEQYF. This rearrangement joins TRBV5-1 to TRBJ2-7; 7 bases align to TRBD1. This CDR3 comprises 13 residues. V gave up 5 bases and J gave up 2 bases; unmatched junction bases: 4. Germline V gene sequence: CDR1 SGHRS, CDR2 YFSETQ.

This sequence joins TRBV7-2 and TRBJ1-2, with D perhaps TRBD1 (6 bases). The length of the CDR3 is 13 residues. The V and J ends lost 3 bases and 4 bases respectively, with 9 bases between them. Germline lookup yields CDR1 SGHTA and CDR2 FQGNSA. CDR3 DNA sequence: TGTGCCAGCAGCTTGGGGGGCGCCTATGGCTACACCTTC. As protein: CASSLGGAYGYTF.

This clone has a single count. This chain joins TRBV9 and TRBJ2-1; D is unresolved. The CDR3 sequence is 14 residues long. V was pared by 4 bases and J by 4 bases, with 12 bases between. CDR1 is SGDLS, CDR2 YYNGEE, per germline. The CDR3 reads CASSPWTGYNEQFF. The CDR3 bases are TGTGCCAGCAGCCCTTGGACGGGTTACAATGAGCAGTTCTTC.

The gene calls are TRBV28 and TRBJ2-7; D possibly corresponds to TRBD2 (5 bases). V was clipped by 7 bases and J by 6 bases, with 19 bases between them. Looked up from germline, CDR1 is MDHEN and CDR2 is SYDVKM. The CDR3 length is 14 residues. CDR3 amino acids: CASTLVMGGGEQYF. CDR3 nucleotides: TGTGCCAGCACCCTCGTAATGGGTGGAGGCGAGCAGTACTTC.

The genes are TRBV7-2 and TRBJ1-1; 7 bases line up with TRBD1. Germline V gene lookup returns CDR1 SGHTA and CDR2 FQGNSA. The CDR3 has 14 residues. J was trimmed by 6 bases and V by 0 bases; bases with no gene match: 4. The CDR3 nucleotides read TGTGCCAGCAGCTTAGCGTTTACAGGGGCTGAAGCTTTCTTT. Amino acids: CASSLAFTGAEAFF.

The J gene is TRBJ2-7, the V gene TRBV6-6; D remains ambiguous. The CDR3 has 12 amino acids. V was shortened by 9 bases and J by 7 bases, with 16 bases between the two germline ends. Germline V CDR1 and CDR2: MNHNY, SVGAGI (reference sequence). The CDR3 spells CASTRSLREQYF. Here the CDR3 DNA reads TGTGCCAGTACACGAAGTTTACGGGAGCAGTACTTC.

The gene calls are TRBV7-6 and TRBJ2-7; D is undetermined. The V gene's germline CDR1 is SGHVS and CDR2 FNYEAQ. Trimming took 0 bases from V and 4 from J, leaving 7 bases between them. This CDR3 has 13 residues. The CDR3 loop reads CASSLAYDYEQYF. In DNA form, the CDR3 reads TGTGCCAGCAGCTTAGCGTACGATTACGAGCAGTACTTC.

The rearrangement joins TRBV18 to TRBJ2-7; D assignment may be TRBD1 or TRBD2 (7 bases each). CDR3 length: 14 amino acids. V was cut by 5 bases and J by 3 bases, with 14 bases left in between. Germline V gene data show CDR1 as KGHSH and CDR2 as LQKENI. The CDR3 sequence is CASSITGDYYEQYF. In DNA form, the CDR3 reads TGTGCCAGCTCAATCACAGGGGACTACTACGAGCAGTACTTC. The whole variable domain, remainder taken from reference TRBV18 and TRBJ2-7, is NAGVMQNPRHLVRRRGQEARLRCSPMKGHSHVYWYRQLPEEGLKFMVYLQKENIIDESGMPKERFSAEFPKEGPSILRIQQVVRGDSAAYFCASSITGDYYEQYFGPGTRLTVT.

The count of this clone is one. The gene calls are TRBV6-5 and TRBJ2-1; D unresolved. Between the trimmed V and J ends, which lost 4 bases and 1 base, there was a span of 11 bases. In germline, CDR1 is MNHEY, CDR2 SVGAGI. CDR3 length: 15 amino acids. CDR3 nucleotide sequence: TGTGCCAGCAGTTCGGCCGTGGGGTCCTACAATGAGCAGTTCTTC. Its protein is CASSSAVGSYNEQFF.

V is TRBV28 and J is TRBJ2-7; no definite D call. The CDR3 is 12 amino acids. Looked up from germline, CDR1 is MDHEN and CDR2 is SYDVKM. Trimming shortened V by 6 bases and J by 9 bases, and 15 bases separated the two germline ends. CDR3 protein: CASSSQRVGQYF. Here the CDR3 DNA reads TGTGCCAGCAGCTCCCAAAGGGTTGGGCAGTACTTC.

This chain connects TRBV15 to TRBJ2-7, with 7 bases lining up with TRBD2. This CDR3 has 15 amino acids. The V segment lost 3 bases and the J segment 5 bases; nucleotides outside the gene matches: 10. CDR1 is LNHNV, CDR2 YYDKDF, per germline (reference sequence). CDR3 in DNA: TGTGCCACCAGCAGGAGGAGCGGGAAGAGGGACGAGCAGTACTTC. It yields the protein CATSRRSGKRDEQYF.

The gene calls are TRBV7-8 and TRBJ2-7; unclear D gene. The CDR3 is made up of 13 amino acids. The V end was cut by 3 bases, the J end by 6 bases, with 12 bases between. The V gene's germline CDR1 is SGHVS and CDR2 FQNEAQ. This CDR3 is CASSFRPLAEQYF. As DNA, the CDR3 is TGTGCCAGCAGCTTTAGACCCCTCGCCGAGCAGTACTTC.

The CDR3 loop is CASSLWSGVPPYEQYF. CDR3 nucleotides: TGTGCCAGCAGTTTATGGTCAGGAGTACCTCCTTACGAGCAGTACTTC. The chain couples TRBV28 to TRBJ2-7, with D unresolved. The CDR3 runs to 16 residues. Germline CDR1 reads MDHEN; CDR2 reads SYDVKM. V dropped 0 bases and J dropped 4 bases, with 16 bases sitting between them.

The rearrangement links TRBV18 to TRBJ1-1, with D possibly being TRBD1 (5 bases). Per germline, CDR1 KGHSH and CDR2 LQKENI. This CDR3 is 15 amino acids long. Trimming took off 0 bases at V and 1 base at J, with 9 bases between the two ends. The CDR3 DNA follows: TGTGCCAGCTCACCACCGAAGGGACCGAACACTGAAGCTTTCTTT. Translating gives CASSPPKGPNTEAFF.

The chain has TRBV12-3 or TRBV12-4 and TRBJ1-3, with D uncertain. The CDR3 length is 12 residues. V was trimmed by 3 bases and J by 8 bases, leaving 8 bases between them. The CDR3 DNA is TGTGCCAGCAGTTTTATATGGGACACCATATATTTT. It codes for CASSFIWDTIYF.